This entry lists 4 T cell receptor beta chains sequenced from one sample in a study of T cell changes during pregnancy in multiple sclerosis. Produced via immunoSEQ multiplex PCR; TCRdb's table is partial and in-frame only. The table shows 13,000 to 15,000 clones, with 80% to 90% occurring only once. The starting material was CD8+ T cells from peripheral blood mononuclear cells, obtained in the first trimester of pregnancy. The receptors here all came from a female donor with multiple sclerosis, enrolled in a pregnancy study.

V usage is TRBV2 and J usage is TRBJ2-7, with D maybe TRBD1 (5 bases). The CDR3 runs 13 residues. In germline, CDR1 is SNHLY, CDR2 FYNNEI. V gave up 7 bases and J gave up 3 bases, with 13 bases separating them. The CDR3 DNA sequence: TGTGCCAGCACAACGTTTGACAGCTACGAGCAGTACTTC. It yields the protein CASTTFDSYEQYF.

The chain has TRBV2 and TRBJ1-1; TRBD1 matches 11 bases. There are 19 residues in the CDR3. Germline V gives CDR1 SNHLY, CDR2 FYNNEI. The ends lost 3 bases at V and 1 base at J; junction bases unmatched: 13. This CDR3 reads CASSDGISRDRGKNTEAFF. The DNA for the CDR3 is TGTGCCAGCAGTGATGGTATTAGTAGGGACAGGGGGAAGAACACTGAAGCTTTCTTT.

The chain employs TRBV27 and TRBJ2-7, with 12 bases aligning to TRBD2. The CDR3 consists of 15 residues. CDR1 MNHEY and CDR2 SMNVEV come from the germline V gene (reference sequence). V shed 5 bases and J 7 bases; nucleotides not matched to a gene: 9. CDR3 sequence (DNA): TGTGCCAGCAGTAATCCTAGCGGGAGGGGGACAGAGCAGTACTTC. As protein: CASSNPSGRGTEQYF.

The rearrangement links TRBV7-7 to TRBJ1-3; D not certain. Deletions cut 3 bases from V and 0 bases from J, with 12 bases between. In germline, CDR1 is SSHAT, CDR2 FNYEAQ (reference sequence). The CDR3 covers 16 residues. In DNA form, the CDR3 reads TGTGCCAGCAGCTTGTCCCGGGGTGGCTCTGGAAACACCATATATTTT. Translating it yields CASSLSRGGSGNTIYF. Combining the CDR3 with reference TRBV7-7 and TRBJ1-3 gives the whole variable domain GAGVSQSPRYKVTKRGQDVTLRCDPISSHATLYWYQQALGQGPEFLTYFNYEAQPDKSGLPSDRFSAERPEGSISTLTIQRTEQRDSAMYRCASSLSRGGSGNTIYFGEGSWLTVV.